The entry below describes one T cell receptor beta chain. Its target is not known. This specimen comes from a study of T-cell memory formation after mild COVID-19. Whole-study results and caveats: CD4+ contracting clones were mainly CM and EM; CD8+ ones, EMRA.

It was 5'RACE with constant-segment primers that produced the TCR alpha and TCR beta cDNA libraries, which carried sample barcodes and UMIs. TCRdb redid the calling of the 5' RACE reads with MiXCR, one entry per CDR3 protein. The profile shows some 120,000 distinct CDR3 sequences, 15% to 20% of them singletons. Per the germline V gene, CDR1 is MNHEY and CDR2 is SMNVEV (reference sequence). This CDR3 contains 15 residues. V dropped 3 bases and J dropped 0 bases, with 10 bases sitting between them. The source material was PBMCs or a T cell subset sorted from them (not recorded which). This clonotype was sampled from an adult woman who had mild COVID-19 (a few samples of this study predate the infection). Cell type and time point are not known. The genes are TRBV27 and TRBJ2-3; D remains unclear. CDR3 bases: TGTGCCAGCAGTTTTACCTCTTTTAGCACAGATACGCAGTATTTT. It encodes CASSFTSFSTDTQYF.